One and the same sample provided the 21 T cell receptor beta chains below, sequenced in a study of CD8 T cells in Susac syndrome. After extraction with the RNeasy kit, 0.5 to 1 ug of the RNA was reverse transcribed using random hexamers. Using its own MiXCR run on the immunoSEQ multiplex PCR reads, TCRdb lists one record per CDR3 protein. This table has around 130,000 distinct CDR3 sequences, nearly 95% appearing once. Sequenced sample: CD4+ T cells from PBMCs. The receptors shown here come from a human donor in good health.

J is TRBJ1-1 and V is TRBV10-3, with unresolved D. The CDR3 has 13 residues. V was cut by 7 bases and J by 4 bases, with 13 bases left in between. In germline, CDR1 is ENHRY, CDR2 SYGVKD. The CDR3 spells CAIKESTITEAFF. The CDR3 DNA sequence: TGTGCCATCAAGGAGTCAACAATCACTGAAGCTTTCTTT.

This chain connects TRBV19 to TRBJ2-1; D is unclear. The CDR3 runs 17 residues. V dropped 3 bases and J dropped 1 base, with 16 bases sitting between them. Germline CDR1 is LNHDA and CDR2 is SQIVND (reference sequence). Written as DNA, the CDR3 is TGTGCCAGTAGTATTCGGAAGTCATTCCCATCCTACAATGAGCAGTTCTTC. It specifies CASSIRKSFPSYNEQFF.

The chain links TRBV7-2 to TRBJ1-2; D unclear. The germline gives CDR1 SGHTA, CDR2 FQGNSA. The ends were cut back, 2 bases at V and 8 bases at J, with 18 bases in the middle. The CDR3 loop spans 15 amino acids. The CDR3 reads CASSLRRGPTGGYTF. The CDR3 DNA reads as TGTGCCAGCAGCTTAAGGCGGGGTCCTACGGGGGGCTACACCTTC.

The chain employs TRBV3-1 and TRBJ2-7; D might be TRBD2 (6 bases). V lost 1 base and J 4 bases, leaving 20 bases between the germline ends. CDR3 length: 17 residues. CDR1 is LGHDT and CDR2 is YNNKEL in the germline V gene (reference sequence). CDR3 protein: CASSQGPLGGRAYEQYF. CDR3 bases: TGTGCCAGCAGCCAAGGCCCCCTCGGGGGAAGAGCTTACGAGCAGTACTTC.

V is TRBV20-1 and J is TRBJ2-7; D may be TRBD1 (5 bases). V was pared by 0 bases and J by 4 bases, with 13 bases between. The CDR3 sequence is 14 residues long. The germline gives CDR1 DFQATT, CDR2 SNEGSKA (reference sequence). CDR3: CSARDLRGVYEQYF. CDR3 nucleotide sequence: TGCAGTGCTAGAGATTTAAGGGGTGTATACGAGCAGTACTTC.

This clonotype was observed a handful of times. This sequence joins TRBV3-1 and TRBJ2-7; 7 nucleotides line up with TRBD2. Germline CDR1 and CDR2: LGHDT and YNNKEL (reference sequence). Trimming removed 3 bases from V and 4 bases from J; junction bases left unmatched: 6. This CDR3 region has 14 residues. CDR3 nucleotide sequence: TGTGCCAGCAGCCAGAGCGGGGTTCAGTACGAGCAGTACTTC. It encodes CASSQSGVQYEQYF.

This chain links TRBV30 with TRBJ2-7; TRBD1 is a possible D gene (6 bases). Between the trimmed V and J ends, which lost 0 bases and 0 bases, there was a span of 15 bases. This CDR3 has 16 amino acids. Germline CDR1 GTSNPN, CDR2 SVGIG (reference sequence). As DNA, the CDR3 is TGTGCCTGGAGTGTACACCAAGGGGGTCTCTCCTACGAGCAGTACTTC. This translates into CAWSVHQGGLSYEQYF.

The chain has TRBV29-1 and TRBJ2-5; 9 nucleotides line up with TRBD1. Germline-derived CDR1 and CDR2 are SQVTM and ANQGSEA. CDR3 length: 14 residues. Trimming cost V 3 bases and J 4 bases; bases outside gene matches: 6. CDR3 amino acids: CSVDRTGVGETQYF. The CDR3 nucleotides are TGCAGCGTTGATAGGACAGGGGTTGGAGAGACCCAGTACTTC.

The sample holds a few counts of this clonotype. This chain joins TRBV6-6 and TRBJ2-5; 7 positions match TRBD2. This CDR3 has 12 amino acids. The germline V gene encodes CDR1 MNHNY and CDR2 SVGAGI (reference sequence). V was pared by 10 bases and J by 4 bases, with 6 bases of the junction left unmatched. CDR3 residues: CAISGGGETQYF. The CDR3, as DNA: TGTGCCATCTCGGGGGGAGGAGAGACCCAGTACTTC.

The V and J genes are TRBV29-1 and TRBJ2-1, with 8 bases aligning to TRBD2. Germline CDR1 SQVTM, CDR2 ANQGSEA. V dropped 3 bases and J dropped 4; count of bases not matched to a gene: 5. There are 14 residues in the CDR3. The CDR3 DNA reads as TGCAGCGTTGAGAAGCGGGAGAATTACAATGAGCAGTTCTTC. This translates into CSVEKRENYNEQFF.

V usage is TRBV28 and J usage is TRBJ2-7; possibly TRBD1 for D (5 bases). The CDR3 is made up of 11 amino acids. Trimming removed 6 bases at V and 9 bases at J, with 12 bases between. Germline CDR1 MDHEN, CDR2 SYDVKM. CDR3 sequence: CASSPGFLQYF. DNA for the CDR3: TGTGCCAGCAGCCCAGGGTTTCTGCAGTACTTC. Supplemented by reference TRBV28 and TRBJ2-7, the full variable domain reads DVKVTQSSRYLVKRTGEKVFLECVQDMDHENMFWYRQDPGLGLRLIYFSYDVKMKEKGDIPEGYSVSREKKERFSLILESASTNQTSMYLCASSPGFLQYFGPGTRLTVT.

The chain couples TRBV14 to TRBJ2-7, with D hard to call. Germline assignment: CDR1 SGHDN and CDR2 FVKESK. The V end lost 0 bases, the J end lost 2 bases, and 11 bases lay between the germline ends. CDR3 length: 15 residues. The chain's CDR3 is CASSQDPPGPYEQYF. CDR3 bases: TGTGCCAGCAGCCAAGATCCGCCAGGCCCCTACGAGCAGTACTTC.

V gene TRBV28 combines with J gene TRBJ1-1; TRBD1 might be the D (6 bases). V was clipped by 5 bases and J by 2 bases, with 15 bases between them. Germline V lookup: CDR1 MDHEN, CDR2 SYDVKM. CDR3 length: 15 amino acids. CDR3 nucleotides: TGTGCCAGCAGTCGCCCGGACAGAATTAACACTGAAGCTTTCTTT. It specifies CASSRPDRINTEAFF.

V is TRBV12-3 or TRBV12-4 and J is TRBJ2-1; 10 bases match TRBD2. Losses at the gene ends were 5 bases for V and 7 bases for J; bases not matched to a gene: 11. The CDR3 consists of 16 residues. The DNA of the CDR3 is TGTGCCAGCAGTCGAGTGGCTAGCGGGAGTCATAATGAGCAGTTCTTC. It is translated as CASSRVASGSHNEQFF.

The chain is built from TRBV7-9 and TRBJ2-3; D gene ambiguous. Per germline, CDR1 SEHNR and CDR2 FQNEAQ (reference sequence). This CDR3 contains 15 residues. Trimming removed 10 bases at V and 7 bases at J, with 24 bases between. The DNA for the CDR3 is TGTGCCACCAAGAGGACCCCGGGTCCTGGGAATACGCAGTATTTT. As protein: CATKRTPGPGNTQYF.

The chain combines TRBV3-1 with TRBJ2-1; 14 bases map to TRBD2. CDR1 is LGHDT and CDR2 is YNNKEL in the germline V gene (reference sequence). The CDR3 loop spans 18 amino acids. Trimming cost V 4 bases and J 2 bases; bases outside gene matches: 7. Written as DNA, the CDR3 is TGTGCCAGCAGCCGCAACCGACTAGCGGGAGGGCCCTACAATGAGCAGTTCTTC. The encoded protein is CASSRNRLAGGPYNEQFF.

This clonotype has a single count. The chain combines TRBV11-1 with TRBJ2-1; D is possibly TRBD2 (6 bases). Germline values: CDR1 SGHAT, CDR2 FQDESV (reference sequence). The CDR3 is made up of 11 amino acids. Trimming stripped 5 bases from V and 14 bases from J, with 13 bases between. The CDR3 loop is CASSPSGSKFF. For the CDR3, the DNA is TGTGCCAGCAGCCCAAGCGGGTCTAAGTTCTTC.

The rearrangement links TRBV5-6 to TRBJ2-5; D perhaps matches TRBD1 (6 bases). V was pared by 1 base and J by 5 bases, with 12 bases between. The length of the CDR3 is 14 residues. Germline-derived CDR1 and CDR2 are SGHDT and YYEEEE. CDR3 in DNA: TGTGCCAGCAGCTTGCGGGGACACGAGGAGACCCAGTACTTC. This gives the protein CASSLRGHEETQYF.

V is TRBV30 and J is TRBJ1-4, with TRBD1 matching 8 bases. This CDR3 spans 13 amino acids. V shed 1 base, J shed 8 bases, and the junction held 3 bases outside the gene matches. Germline values: CDR1 GTSNPN, CDR2 SVGIG (reference sequence). The CDR3 protein is CAWSAQGAEKLFF. The CDR3 DNA follows: TGTGCCTGGAGTGCGCAGGGGGCAGAAAAACTGTTTTTT.

This chain connects TRBV28 to TRBJ1-1; no definite D call. V lost 7 bases and J 8 bases, leaving 20 bases between the germline ends. The germline V gene has CDR1 MDHEN and CDR2 SYDVKM. CDR3 length: 14 residues. CDR3 sequence (DNA): TGTGCCAGCACCTCCCCCCCCTCAGGTGCCGAAGCTTTCTTT. Protein product: CASTSPPSGAEAFF.

This clonotype was seen a single time. This chain joins TRBV18 and TRBJ2-3; D remains unclear. The CDR3 is 16 amino acids. V was clipped by 4 bases and J by 3 bases, with 17 bases between them. Looked up from germline, CDR1 is KGHSH and CDR2 is LQKENI. CDR3 sequence (DNA): TGTGCCAGCTCACGTGGCGACGGGCTAAGAACAGATACGCAGTATTTT. It is translated as CASSRGDGLRTDTQYF.